This T cell receptor (beta chain) was retrieved from a study of cytomegalovirus exposure and HLA in healthy donors. This CDR3 is built from 18 residues. V shed 3 bases and J shed 2 bases, with 22 bases lying between them. Germline V gene lookup returns CDR1 MDHEN and CDR2 SYDVKM. The protocol was immunoSEQ multiplex PCR, while the TCRdb copy is restricted to in-frame clones and leaves out a portion. The sample holds some 150,000 clones; roughly nine tenths are singletons and the top ten take 9%. A remark on this clone: Its antigen is undetermined.

Whole-study findings and limits: Reports described diagnosis of cytomegalovirus status by the classifier as highly specific and sensitive.

The material sequenced was PBMCs. The chain recombines TRBV28 with TRBJ2-5, with D perhaps TRBD2 (5 bases). This receptor was identified in a woman aged 18-29 years in good health and CMV-seropositive. The CDR3 sequence: CASSFERTGGLPQETQYF. The DNA of the CDR3 is TGTGCCAGCAGTTTCGAGCGTACTGGCGGGCTGCCTCAAGAGACCCAGTACTTC.